A selection of T cell receptor beta chains follows, all from one sample in a study of technical replicates of blood from a few donors. Profiling relied on immunoSEQ multiplex PCR, and the TCRdb table lists in-frame clones only, not all of them. The sample lists 53,000 or so clones, 86% seen once, with roughly 5.3% in the top ten. Sequencing was done on a sample of PBMCs. The receptors here all came from a human donor in good health. Some clones in this sample may be carry-over from other donors' samples. Both conserved end residues are part of each CDR3. The order of the fields is D gene, V gene, J gene, clone size, CDR3 DNA, CDR3 protein. D genes are given only for firm matches. Not every row has a clone size; where given, it reads once, few, many or a size class.

>TRBD2|TRBV4-2|TRBJ2-1|-
TGTGCCAGCAGCAGAAATAGCGGGGGCTACAATGAGCAGTTCTTC
CASSRNSGGYNEQFF
>TRBD1|TRBV2|TRBJ2-1|-
TGTGCCAGCAGAGACCGGGACAGGGGATTCTTC
CASRDRDRGFF
>-|TRBV18|TRBJ1-2|-
TGTGCCAGCTCACCACATCCTAGCGATGGCTACACCTTC
CASSPHPSDGYTF
>TRBD1|TRBV7-8|TRBJ1-2|-
TGTGCCAGCAGTCTTTTCCGGGACAGCAACTATGGCTACACCTTC
CASSLFRDSNYGYTF
>-|TRBV18|TRBJ2-3|-
TGTGCCAGCTCAACCCAGGGCGATACGCAGTATTTT
CASSTQGDTQYF
>-|TRBV7-2|TRBJ1-3|-
TGTGCCAGCAGCCAAGACAGCGCCTCTGGAAACACCATATATTTT
CASSQDSASGNTIYF
>TRBD2|TRBV30|TRBJ2-7|once
TGTGCCTGGAGTGGCCTAGCGGGAGAGGGGTACGAGCAGTACTTC
CAWSGLAGEGYEQYF
>-|TRBV9|TRBJ2-7|once
TGTGCCAGCAGCGTAGGCAGGGCCCCCTACGAGCAGTACTTC
CASSVGRAPYEQYF
>-|TRBV4-1|TRBJ1-1|-
TGCGCCAGCAGCCAAGATTTATGGGCAGACGATTACACTGAAGCTTTCTTT
CASSQDLWADDYTEAFF
>TRBD2|TRBV29-1|TRBJ2-1|-
TGCAGCGTGACTAGCGGGATATCCCGCTCCTACAATGAGCAGTTCTTC
CSVTSGISRSYNEQFF
>TRBD1|TRBV7-2|TRBJ1-1|-
TGTGCCAGCAGCCCCCGTCGACAGGGGGACGACACTGAAGCTTTCTTT
CASSPRRQGDDTEAFF
>TRBD1|TRBV10-3|TRBJ1-1|-
TGTGCCATCAGTGATTACAGGGGGGCGATGAACACTGAAGCTTTCTTT
CAISDYRGAMNTEAFF
>-|TRBV7-9|TRBJ2-2|-
TGTGCCAGCAGCTTAAGCGGCACCGGGGAGCTGTTTTTT
CASSLSGTGELFF
>TRBD1|TRBV6-6|TRBJ1-2|-
TGTGCCAGCACCGCCGGGACAGGGGCAGGTGGCTACACCTTC
CASTAGTGAGGYTF
>-|TRBV11-1|TRBJ2-7|-
TGTGCCAGCAGCCTCCGCGCTCCGTACTTC
CASSLRAPYF
>-|TRBV2|TRBJ2-7|few
TGTGCCAGCAGTGGCGCGAGAGCCGAGCAGTACTTC
CASSGARAEQYF
>-|TRBV4-3|TRBJ2-7|-
TGCGCCAGCAGCCCCGGACAGCACTACGAGCAGTACTTC
CASSPGQHYEQYF
>-|TRBV9|TRBJ1-2|-
TGTGCCAGCAGCGCCATGTCGGGGTCAGTGGGAATCTATGGCTACACCTTC
CASSAMSGSVGIYGYTF
>-|TRBV7-6|TRBJ1-1|-
TGTGCCAGCAGCTCCGAGCCGGGGAAAGGCACTGAAGCTTTCTTT
CASSSEPGKGTEAFF